The TCR beta chain under discussion was sequenced for a study of blood T cells in healthy people across ages. Points from the study as a whole: Naive CD4+ cell counts and diversity both ran higher in long-lived than in aged donors. Older age coincided with a roughly linear decline in TCR beta diversity per million T cells.

The use of a sample-barcoded 5' primer and a J-beta primer mix characterized a second PCR of about 6 to 12 cycles. TCRdb called the 5' RACE reads again in MiXCR, with one record for every CDR3 protein. The top ten hold roughly 40% of the sample, which has 750,000 to 950,000 distinct CDR3 sequences, about 48% seen once. This CDR3 contains 15 residues. Germline CDR1 reads SGHRS; CDR2 reads YFSETQ. Germline trimming cut 2 bases from V and 13 bases from J; bases unmatched to any gene: 13. Concerning this clonotype: Its antigen is unidentified.

Donors were healthy Caucasian individuals from Russia aged roughly 6 to 90. The gene calls are TRBV5-1 and TRBJ2-4; 9 bases match TRBD1. The sequence came from a man at least 80 years old in good health. Specimen: blood. The CDR3 DNA is TGCGCCAGCAGCTTAACCGGGACAGGGTTGGGAGAGCAGTACTTC. It yields the protein CASSLTGTGLGEQYF.